The clone carrying this T cell receptor beta chain was counted once. Its antigen is as yet unknown. The sample comes from a study of post-analysis software for immune sequencing data. Libraries were made from TCR beta cDNA, and they carried unique molecular identifiers. TCRdb re-called the PCR reads through MiXCR, storing one row per CDR3 protein. This table has approximately 260,000 distinct CDR3 sequences, 35% to 40% appearing once. Whole-study results and caveats: Strong same-batch co-clustering of samples appeared with F measure clustering. There was significantly lower normalized Chao1 diversity in multiple sclerosis patients than in controls. About five TRBV segments, including TRBV5-6, TRBV5-1 and TRBV20-1, were more frequent in patients than controls.

This CDR3 comprises 13 residues. Per the germline V gene, CDR1 is SGHTA and CDR2 is FQGNSA. Trimming removed 5 bases from V and 6 bases from J, with 13 bases in between. The receptor comes from a girl aged 5-17 years with multiple sclerosis. The V call is TRBV7-2, the J call TRBJ1-1; D ambiguous. The source material was blood. CDR3 in amino acids: CASSPRRQAEAFF. CDR3 nucleotides: TGTGCCAGCAGCCCAAGGAGGCAGGCTGAAGCTTTCTTT.